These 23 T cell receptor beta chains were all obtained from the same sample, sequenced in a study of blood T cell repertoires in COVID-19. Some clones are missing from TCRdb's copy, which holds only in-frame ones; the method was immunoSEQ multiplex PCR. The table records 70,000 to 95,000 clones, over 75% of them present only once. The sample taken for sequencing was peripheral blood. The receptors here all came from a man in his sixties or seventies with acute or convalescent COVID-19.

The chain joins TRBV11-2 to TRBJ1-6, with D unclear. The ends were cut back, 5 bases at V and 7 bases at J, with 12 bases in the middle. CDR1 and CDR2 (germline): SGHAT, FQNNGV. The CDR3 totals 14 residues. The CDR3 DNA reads TGTGCCAGCAGCCAAACGCGACACAATTCACCCCTCCACTTT. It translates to CASSQTRHNSPLHF.

CDR3 sequence (DNA): TGCGCCAGCAGCCGCGGGGAAAACTCCTACAATGAGCAGTTCTTC. It yields the protein CASSRGENSYNEQFF. The V and J genes are TRBV4-1 and TRBJ2-1, with a weak D call TRBD2 (6 bases). The CDR3 contains 15 residues. V lost 4 bases and J 0 bases, leaving 10 bases between the germline ends. In germline, CDR1 is MGHRA, CDR2 YSYEKL.

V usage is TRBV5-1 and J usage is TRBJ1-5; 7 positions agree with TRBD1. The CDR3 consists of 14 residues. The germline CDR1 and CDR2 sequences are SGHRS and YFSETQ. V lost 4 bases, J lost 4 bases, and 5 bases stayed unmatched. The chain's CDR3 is CASSPTGENQPQHF. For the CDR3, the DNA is TGCGCCAGCAGCCCAACAGGGGAAAATCAGCCCCAGCATTTT. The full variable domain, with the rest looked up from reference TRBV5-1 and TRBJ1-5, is KAGVTQTPRYLIKTRGQQVTLSCSPISGHRSVSWYQQTPGQGLQFLFEYFSETQRNKGNFPGRFSGRQFSNSRSEMNVSTLELGDSALYLCASSPTGENQPQHFGDGTRLSIL.

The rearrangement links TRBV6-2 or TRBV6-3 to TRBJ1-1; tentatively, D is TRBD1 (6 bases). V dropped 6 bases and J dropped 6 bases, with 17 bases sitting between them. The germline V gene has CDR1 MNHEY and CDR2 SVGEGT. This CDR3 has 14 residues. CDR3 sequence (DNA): TGTGCCAGCAGATACAGGGAGCTTATCTCTGAAGCTTTCTTT. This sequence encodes CASRYRELISEAFF.

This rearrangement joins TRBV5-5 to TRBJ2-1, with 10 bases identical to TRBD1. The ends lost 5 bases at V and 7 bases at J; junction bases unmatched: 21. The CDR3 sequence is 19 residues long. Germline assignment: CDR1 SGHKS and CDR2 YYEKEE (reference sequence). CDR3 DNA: TGTGCCAGCAGGGGGACGGGACAGGGGAGCCTTGGGTTTGTGAATGAGCAGTTCTTC. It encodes CASRGTGQGSLGFVNEQFF.

This CDR3 is CASLKGQDQPQHF. CDR3 DNA: TGTGCCAGTCTGAAGGGACAGGATCAGCCCCAGCATTTT. The chain combines TRBV28 with TRBJ1-5; 8 positions match TRBD1. CDR1 is MDHEN and CDR2 is SYDVKM in the germline V gene. The CDR3 is 13 amino acids. The ends lost 9 bases at V and 5 bases at J; junction bases unmatched: 6. The variable domain in full, with the rest retrieved from reference TRBV28 and TRBJ1-5, is DVKVTQSSRYLVKRTGEKVFLECVQDMDHENMFWYRQDPGLGLRLIYFSYDVKMKEKGDIPEGYSVSREKKERFSLILESASTNQTSMYLCASLKGQDQPQHFGDGTRLSIL.

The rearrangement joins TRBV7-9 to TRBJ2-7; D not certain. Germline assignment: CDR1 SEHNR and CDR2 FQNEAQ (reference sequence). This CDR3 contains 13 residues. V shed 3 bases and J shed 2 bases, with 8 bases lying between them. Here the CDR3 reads CASSFAGTYEQYF. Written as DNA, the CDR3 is TGTGCCAGCAGCTTTGCAGGTACCTACGAGCAGTACTTC.

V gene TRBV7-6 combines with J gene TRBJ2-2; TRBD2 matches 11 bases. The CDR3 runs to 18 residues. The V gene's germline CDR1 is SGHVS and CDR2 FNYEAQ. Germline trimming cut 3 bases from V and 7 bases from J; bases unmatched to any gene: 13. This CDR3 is CASSFFSGGAGILGELFF. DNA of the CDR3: TGTGCCAGCAGCTTTTTTAGCGGGGGGGCCGGTATTCTCGGGGAGCTGTTTTTT.

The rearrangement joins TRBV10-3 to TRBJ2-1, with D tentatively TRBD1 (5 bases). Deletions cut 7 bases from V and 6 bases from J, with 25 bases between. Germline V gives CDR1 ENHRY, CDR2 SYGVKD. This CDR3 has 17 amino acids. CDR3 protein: CAITARESQWGRNEQFF. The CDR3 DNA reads TGTGCCATCACAGCTCGAGAGTCCCAGTGGGGCCGCAATGAGCAGTTCTTC.

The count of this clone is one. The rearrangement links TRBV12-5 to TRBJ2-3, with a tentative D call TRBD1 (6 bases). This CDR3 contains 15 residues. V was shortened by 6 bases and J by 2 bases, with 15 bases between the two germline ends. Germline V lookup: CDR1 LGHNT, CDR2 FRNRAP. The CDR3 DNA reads TGTGCTAGTGGGAAGGGGGAGAGTAACACAGATACGCAGTATTTT. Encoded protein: CASGKGESNTDTQYF.

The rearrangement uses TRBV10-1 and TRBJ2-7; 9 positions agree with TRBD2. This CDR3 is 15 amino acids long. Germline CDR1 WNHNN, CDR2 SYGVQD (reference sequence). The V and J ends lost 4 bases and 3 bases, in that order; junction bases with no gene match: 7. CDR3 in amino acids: CASSVRSGSGYEQYF. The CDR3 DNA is TGCGCCAGCAGTGTCCGTAGCGGGAGTGGCTACGAGCAGTACTTC.

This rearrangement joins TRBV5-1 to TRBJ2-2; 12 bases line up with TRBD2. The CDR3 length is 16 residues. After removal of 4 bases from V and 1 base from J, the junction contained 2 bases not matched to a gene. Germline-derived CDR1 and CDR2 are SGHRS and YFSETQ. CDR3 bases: TGCGCCAGCAGCCAACTAGCGGGGGGGAACACCGGGGAGCTGTTTTTT. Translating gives CASSQLAGGNTGELFF.

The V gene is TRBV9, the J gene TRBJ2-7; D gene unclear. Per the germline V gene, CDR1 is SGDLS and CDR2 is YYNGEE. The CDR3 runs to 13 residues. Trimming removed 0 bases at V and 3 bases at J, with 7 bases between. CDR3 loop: CASSVDPSYEQYF. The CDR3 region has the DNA TGTGCCAGCAGCGTAGACCCCAGCTACGAGCAGTACTTC.

CDR3 in amino acids: CASSSGVGVWQPQHF. The CDR3, as DNA: TGTGCCAGCAGCTCGGGGGTTGGCGTATGGCAGCCCCAGCATTTT. The gene calls are TRBV5-5 and TRBJ1-5; D possibly corresponds to TRBD1 (5 bases). Germline assignment: CDR1 SGHKS and CDR2 YYEKEE (reference sequence). This CDR3 contains 15 residues. V was trimmed by 3 bases and J by 7 bases, leaving 17 bases between them.

The DNA of the CDR3 is TGTGCCAGCAGCTTAAATTCAGGGGAGGGTGGCTACACCTTC. Amino acid sequence: CASSLNSGEGGYTF. The rearrangement links TRBV7-3 to TRBJ1-2; possibly TRBD1 for D (6 bases). Germline V gene data show CDR1 as SGHTA and CDR2 as FQGTGA. Deletions cut 1 base from V and 7 bases from J, with 13 bases between. The CDR3 runs 14 residues.

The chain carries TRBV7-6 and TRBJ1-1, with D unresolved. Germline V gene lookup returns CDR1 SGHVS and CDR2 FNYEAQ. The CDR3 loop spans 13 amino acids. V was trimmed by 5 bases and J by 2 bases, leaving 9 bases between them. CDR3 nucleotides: TGTGCCAGCAGCATACAAGAAAACACTGAAGCTTTCTTT. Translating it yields CASSIQENTEAFF.

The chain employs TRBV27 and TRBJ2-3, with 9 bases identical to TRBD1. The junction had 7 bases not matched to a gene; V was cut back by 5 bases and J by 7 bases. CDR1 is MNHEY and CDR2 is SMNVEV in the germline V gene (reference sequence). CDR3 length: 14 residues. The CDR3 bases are TGTGCCAGCAGTACAGGGGGCGGTATGAATACGCAGTATTTT. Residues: CASSTGGGMNTQYF.

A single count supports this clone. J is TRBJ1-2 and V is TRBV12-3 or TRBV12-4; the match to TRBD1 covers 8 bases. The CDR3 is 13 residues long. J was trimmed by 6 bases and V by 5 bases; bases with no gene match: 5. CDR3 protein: CASSPTGGDGYTF. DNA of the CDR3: TGTGCCAGCAGTCCAACAGGGGGGGATGGCTACACCTTC.

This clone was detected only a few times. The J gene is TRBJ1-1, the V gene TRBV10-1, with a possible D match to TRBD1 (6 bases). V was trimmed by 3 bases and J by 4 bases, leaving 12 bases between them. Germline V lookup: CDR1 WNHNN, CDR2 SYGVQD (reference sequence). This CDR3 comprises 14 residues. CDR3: CASSDPGTPTEAFF. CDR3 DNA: TGCGCCAGCAGTGACCCCGGGACACCCACTGAAGCTTTCTTT.

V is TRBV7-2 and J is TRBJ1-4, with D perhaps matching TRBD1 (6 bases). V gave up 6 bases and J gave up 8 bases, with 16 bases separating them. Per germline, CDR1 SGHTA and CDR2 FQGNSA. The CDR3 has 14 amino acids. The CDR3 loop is CASSLGGQDEKLFF. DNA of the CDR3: TGTGCCAGCAGTCTAGGGGGTCAGGACGAAAAACTGTTTTTT.

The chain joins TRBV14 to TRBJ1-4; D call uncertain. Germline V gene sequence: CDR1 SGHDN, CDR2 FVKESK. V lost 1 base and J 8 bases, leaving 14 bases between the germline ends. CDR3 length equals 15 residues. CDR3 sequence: CASSQAFGFGEKLFF. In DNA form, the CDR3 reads TGTGCCAGCAGCCAAGCTTTTGGGTTCGGGGAAAAACTGTTTTTT.

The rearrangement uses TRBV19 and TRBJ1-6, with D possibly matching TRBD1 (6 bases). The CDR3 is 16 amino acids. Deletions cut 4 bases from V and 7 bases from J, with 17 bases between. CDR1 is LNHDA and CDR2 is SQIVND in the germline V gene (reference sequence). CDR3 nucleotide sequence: TGTGCCAGTAGTACCTCCGGGGGGCTTGGGAATTCACCCCTCCACTTT. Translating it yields CASSTSGGLGNSPLHF.

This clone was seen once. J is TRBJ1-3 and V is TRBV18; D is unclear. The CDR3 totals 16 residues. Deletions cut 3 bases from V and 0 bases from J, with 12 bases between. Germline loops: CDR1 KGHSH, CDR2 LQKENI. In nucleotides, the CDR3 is TGTGCCAGCTCACCTTTCGAGGGTAGCTCTGGAAACACCATATATTTT. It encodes CASSPFEGSSGNTIYF.